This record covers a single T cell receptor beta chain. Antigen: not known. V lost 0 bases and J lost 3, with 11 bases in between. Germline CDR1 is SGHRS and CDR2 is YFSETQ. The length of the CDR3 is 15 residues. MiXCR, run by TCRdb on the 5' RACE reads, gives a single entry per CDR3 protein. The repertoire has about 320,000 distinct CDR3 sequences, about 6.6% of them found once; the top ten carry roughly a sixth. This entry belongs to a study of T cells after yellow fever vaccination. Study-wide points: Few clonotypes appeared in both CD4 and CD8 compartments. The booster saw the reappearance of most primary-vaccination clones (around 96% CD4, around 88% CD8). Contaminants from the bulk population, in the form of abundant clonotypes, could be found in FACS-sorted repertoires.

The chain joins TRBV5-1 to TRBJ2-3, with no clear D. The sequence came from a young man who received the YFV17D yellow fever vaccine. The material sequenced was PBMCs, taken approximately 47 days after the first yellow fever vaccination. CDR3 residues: CASSLVGYSTDTQYF. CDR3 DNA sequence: TGCGCCAGCAGCTTGGTGGGCTATAGTACAGATACGCAGTATTTT.